The 3 T cell receptor beta chains below come from one sample, sequenced in a study of identical twins. MiXCR, applied by TCRdb to the 5' RACE reads, yields one record per CDR3 protein. The sample yields 1.5 million to 2 million distinct CDR3 sequences, about 32% seen once. Sequencing was performed on cord blood. These receptors all stem from a newborn girl in good health.

This clonotype was observed a few times. The chain recombines TRBV6-6 with TRBJ1-2; D is perhaps TRBD1 (5 bases). Germline V gene sequence: CDR1 MNHNY, CDR2 SVGAGI (reference sequence). The CDR3 runs to 14 residues. V was shortened by 5 bases and J by 1 base, with 11 bases between the two germline ends. The CDR3 bases are TGTGCCAGCAGTACAGGCCTCCTTAACTATGGCTACACCTTC. Its translation is CASSTGLLNYGYTF.

The gene calls are TRBV25-1 and TRBJ1-2; D call uncertain. Trimming cost V 2 bases and J 1 base, with 8 bases left between them. The CDR3 is 14 residues long. The germline gives CDR1 MGHDK, CDR2 SYGVNS. The CDR3 nucleotides read TGTGCCAGCAGTGAAAAGCAGCATAACTATGGCTACACCTTC. The encoded protein is CASSEKQHNYGYTF.

The table lists this clonotype with a few counts. The chain uses TRBV27 and TRBJ1-1; D might be TRBD1 (6 bases). Trimming cost V 4 bases and J 5 bases, with 17 bases left between them. In germline, CDR1 is MNHEY, CDR2 SMNVEV (reference sequence). CDR3 length: 15 amino acids. The CDR3 sequence is CASSSVGGSRTEAFF. As DNA, the CDR3 is TGTGCCAGCAGTTCCGTGGGGGGCTCAAGGACTGAAGCTTTCTTT.